The entry that follows covers one T cell receptor beta chain sequence. No antigen is known for it. This sample was included in a study of monozygotic twins with inflammatory bowel disease. Study-level findings and limits: IBD patients showed reduced TCRbeta diversity (inverse Simpson) versus healthy co-twins. Differing immunosuppressive treatments may have added variability to patient repertoires.

TCRdb reworked the 5' RACE reads into one entry per CDR3 protein, no DNA. The sample holds 300,000 to 400,000 distinct CDR3 sequences. Germline CDR1 reads LGHDT; CDR2 reads YNNKEL (reference sequence). The CDR3 loop spans 11 amino acids. Sequences were obtained from blood. The origin of this receptor is a human donor with ulcerative colitis or Crohn's disease, or a healthy co-twin of an affected twin (not recorded which). The J gene is TRBJ2-1, the V gene TRBV3-1. Here the CDR3 reads CASSRSGEQFF.